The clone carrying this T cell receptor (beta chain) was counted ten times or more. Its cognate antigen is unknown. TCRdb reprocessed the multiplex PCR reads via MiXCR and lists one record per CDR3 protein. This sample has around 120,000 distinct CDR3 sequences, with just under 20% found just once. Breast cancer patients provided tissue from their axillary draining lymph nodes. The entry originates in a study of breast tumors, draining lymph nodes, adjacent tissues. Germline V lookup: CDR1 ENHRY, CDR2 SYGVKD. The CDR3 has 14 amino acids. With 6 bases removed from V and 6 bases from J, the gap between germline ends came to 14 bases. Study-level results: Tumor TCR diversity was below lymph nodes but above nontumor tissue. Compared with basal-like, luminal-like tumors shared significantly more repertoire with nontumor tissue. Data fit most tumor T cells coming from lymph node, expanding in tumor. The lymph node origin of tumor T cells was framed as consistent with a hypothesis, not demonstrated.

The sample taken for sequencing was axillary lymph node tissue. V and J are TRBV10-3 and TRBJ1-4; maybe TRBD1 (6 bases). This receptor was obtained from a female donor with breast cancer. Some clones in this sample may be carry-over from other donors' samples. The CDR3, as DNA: TGTGCCATCAGCGACAGGTATAGCGATGAAAAACTGTTTTTT. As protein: CAISDRYSDEKLFF.